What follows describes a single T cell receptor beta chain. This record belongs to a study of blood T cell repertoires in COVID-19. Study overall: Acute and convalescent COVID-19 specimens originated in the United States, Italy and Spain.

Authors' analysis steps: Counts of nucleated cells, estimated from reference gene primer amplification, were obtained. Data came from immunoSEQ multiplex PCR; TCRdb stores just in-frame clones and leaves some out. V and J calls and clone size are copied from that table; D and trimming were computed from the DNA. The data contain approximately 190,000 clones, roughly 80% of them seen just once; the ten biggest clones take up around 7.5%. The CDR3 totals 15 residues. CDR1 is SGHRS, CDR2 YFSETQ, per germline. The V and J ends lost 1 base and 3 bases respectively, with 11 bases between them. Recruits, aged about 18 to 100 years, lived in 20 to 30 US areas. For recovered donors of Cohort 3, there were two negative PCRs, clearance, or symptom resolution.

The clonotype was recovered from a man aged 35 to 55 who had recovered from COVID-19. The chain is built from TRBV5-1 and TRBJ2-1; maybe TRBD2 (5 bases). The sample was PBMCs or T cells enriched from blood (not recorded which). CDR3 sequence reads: CASSLNGEIYNEQFF. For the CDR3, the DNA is TGCGCCAGCAGCTTGAACGGGGAGATCTACAATGAGCAGTTCTTC. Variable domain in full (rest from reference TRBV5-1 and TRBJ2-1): KAGVTQTPRYLIKTRGQQVTLSCSPISGHRSVSWYQQTPGQGLQFLFEYFSETQRNKGNFPGRFSGRQFSNSRSEMNVSTLELGDSALYLCASSLNGEIYNEQFFGPGTRLTVL.